Listed below are T cell receptor beta chains from one sample, sequenced in a study of T cell responses to AZD1222 COVID-19 vaccine. Here immunoSEQ multiplex PCR was the method, and the copy in TCRdb shows in-frame clones only, minus some. The sample contains 100,000 to 150,000 clones, roughly 88% of which appear only once. The source was peripheral blood, collected on day 0 of AZD1222 vaccination. The source of these receptors is an adult in good health. CDR3s leave out the opening cysteine and the closing phenylalanine or tryptophan. The listing skips clone size in some rows; elsewhere it reads once, few, many or a size class.

once TRBV3-1/TRBV3-2 ASSQQGSSYEQY
- TRBV6-5 ASSFTRQGGNSPLH
few TRBV14 ASSQDSGEFWGYT
once TRBV28 ASSLTQSNTEAF
- TRBV19 ASSILPAGEQF
- TRBV29-1 SVEVASGNTIY
- TRBV9 ASSPTGTGGYTEAF
- TRBV28 ASSLLIKGEWPQH
few TRBV7-2 ASSLVYKADQPQH
- TRBV5-1 ASSTGTSGRETQY
- TRBV19 ASSIRPRGTGELF
once TRBV29-1 SVEGDFSYNEQF
- TRBV11-3 ASSPGTPSYNEQF
once TRBV18 ASSPPIQNTGELF
- TRBV10-3 AISDQGRNSQPQH
- TRBV30 AWSVGLRGYGYT
once TRBV5-1 ASSLRVSYNEQF
- TRBV21-1 ASSKPRGHSYEQY
- TRBV11-2 ASSSPGQIYGYT
- TRBV12-3/TRBV12-4 ASSLTGRYEQY
- TRBV19 ASSKRTSGREEQF
- TRBV28 ASSPLIRGNQPQH
- TRBV28 ASIPLPRGDSNQPQH
- TRBV6-6 ASSYSRQLHNQPQH
- TRBV7-3 ASRTTQVNTGELF
- TRBV5-5 ASSLWQSSYEQY
- TRBV19 ASKEARSSGNTEAF
- TRBV19 ASKRQGTENIQY
- TRBV12-5 ASGLVRRGGQDLYSGNTIY
- TRBV28 ASRLAGAYQETQY
- TRBV6-5 ASSISRGNTIY
- TRBV6-2/TRBV6-3 ASSLNSVETQY
- TRBV29-1 SVEGPGGTEAF
- TRBV6-5 ASSRDSATLEAF
- TRBV5-1 ASRSGGVESYEQY
- TRBV6-5 ATGKGQGLFQPQH
- TRBV5-1 ASSTSGQGTNEKLF
- TRBV19 ASSIRTLNTEAF